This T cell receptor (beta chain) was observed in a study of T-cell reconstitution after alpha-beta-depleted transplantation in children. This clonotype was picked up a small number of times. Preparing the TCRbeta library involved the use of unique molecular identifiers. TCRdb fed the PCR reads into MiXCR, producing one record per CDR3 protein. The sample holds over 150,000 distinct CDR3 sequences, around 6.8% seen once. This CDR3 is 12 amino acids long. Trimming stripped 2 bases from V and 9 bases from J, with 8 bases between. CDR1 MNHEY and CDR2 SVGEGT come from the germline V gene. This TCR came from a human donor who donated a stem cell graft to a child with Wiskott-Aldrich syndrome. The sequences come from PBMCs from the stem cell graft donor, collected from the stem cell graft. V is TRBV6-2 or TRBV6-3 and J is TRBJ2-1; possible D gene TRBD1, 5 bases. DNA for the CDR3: TGTGCCAGCAGTTACGACAGTTCTGAGCAGTTCTTC. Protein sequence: CASSYDSSEQFF.